This passage covers 22 T cell receptor beta chains from one sample sequenced in a study of blood T cell repertoires in COVID-19. The method was immunoSEQ multiplex PCR; TCRdb's version includes in-frame clones alone and lacks a portion of them. The repertoire consists of under 300,000 clones, with just under 85% occurring once and the leading ten covering 6% to 7%. The source material was peripheral blood. The receptors were gathered from a woman aged 55-70 years with active or convalescent COVID-19.

The chain recombines TRBV11-2 with TRBJ1-1; D is uncertain. Between the trimmed V and J ends, which lost 3 bases and 3 bases, there was a span of 5 bases. In germline, CDR1 is SGHAT, CDR2 FQNNGV. This CDR3 comprises 12 residues. The CDR3 here is CASSFGHTEAFF. CDR3 DNA sequence: TGTGCCAGCAGCTTTGGGCACACTGAAGCTTTCTTT. The full variable domain, its missing parts supplied by reference TRBV11-2 and TRBJ1-1, is EAGVAQSPRYKIIEKRQSVAFWCNPISGHATLYWYQQILGQGPKLLIQFQNNGVVDDSQLPKDRFSAERLKGVDSTLKIQPAKLEDSAVYLCASSFGHTEAFFGQGTRLTVV.

The rearrangement links TRBV19 to TRBJ2-7; TRBD2 matches at 7 bases. The length of the CDR3 is 13 residues. CDR1 is LNHDA, CDR2 SQIVND, per germline (reference sequence). The ends lost 6 bases at V and 2 bases at J; junction bases unmatched: 4. DNA for the CDR3: TGTGCCAGTAGAGCCGGGAGGACCTACGAGCAGTACTTC. Protein sequence: CASRAGRTYEQYF.

This clone has just a few counts. The rearrangement joins TRBV7-9 to TRBJ2-3; TRBD2 aligns across 8 bases. This CDR3 contains 14 residues. The germline V gene has CDR1 SEHNR and CDR2 FQNEAQ (reference sequence). J lost 4 bases, V lost 4 bases, and 4 bases had no gene match. The CDR3 nucleotides read TGTGCCAGCAGCTACAGCGGGGGTGCAGATACGCAGTATTTT. It yields the protein CASSYSGGADTQYF.

The chain recombines TRBV28 with TRBJ1-2, with unresolved D. CDR1 MDHEN and CDR2 SYDVKM come from the germline V gene. Trimming took 6 bases from V and 4 from J, leaving 12 bases between them. This CDR3 has 13 residues. The CDR3 is CASRPGRAYGYTF. The DNA for the CDR3 is TGTGCCAGCAGACCCGGGAGAGCCTATGGCTACACCTTC.

This clone has more than one count but fewer than ten. The CDR3 spells CASSKGLARYNEQFF. Written as DNA, the CDR3 is TGTGCCAGTAGTAAGGGACTAGCACGTTACAATGAGCAGTTCTTC. The chain links TRBV19 to TRBJ2-1, with 9 bases lining up with TRBD2. V shed 4 bases and J 4 bases; nucleotides not matched to a gene: 5. Per germline, CDR1 LNHDA and CDR2 SQIVND (reference sequence). The CDR3 has 15 amino acids.

The sample holds one count of this clone. This sequence joins TRBV27 and TRBJ1-1; 7 bases fit TRBD1. The ends lost 4 bases at V and 1 base at J; junction bases unmatched: 0. The CDR3 contains 13 residues. The germline V gene encodes CDR1 MNHEY and CDR2 SMNVEV (reference sequence). The chain's CDR3 is CASSWDRNTEAFF. In DNA form, the CDR3 reads TGTGCCAGCAGTTGGGACAGGAACACTGAAGCTTTCTTT.

J is TRBJ2-2 and V is TRBV5-1, with TRBD1 matching over 8 bases. V trimming: 3 bases; J trimming: 1 base; junction bases outside the gene matches: 5. The germline gives CDR1 SGHRS, CDR2 YFSETQ. CDR3 size: 16 residues. CDR3 amino acids: CASSYSGGLNTGELFF. The CDR3 DNA is TGCGCCAGCAGCTACTCAGGGGGCTTGAACACCGGGGAGCTGTTTTTT.

The chain combines TRBV6-5 with TRBJ1-6; TRBD1 matches 9 bases. The CDR3 totals 15 residues. The junction had 6 bases not matched to a gene; V was cut back by 5 bases and J by 7 bases. Germline lookup yields CDR1 MNHEY and CDR2 SVGAGI. The chain's CDR3 is CASSTLTGGNSPLHF. In DNA, the CDR3 is TGTGCCAGCAGTACTCTGACAGGGGGGAATTCACCCCTCCACTTT.

This chain links TRBV2 with TRBJ2-3; tentative D call: TRBD1 (6 bases). The CDR3 consists of 14 residues. The germline CDR1 and CDR2 sequences are SNHLY and FYNNEI. V lost 2 bases and J lost 4, with 10 bases in between. The CDR3 here is CASSENRAADTQYF. CDR3 DNA sequence: TGTGCCAGCAGTGAAAACAGGGCGGCAGATACGCAGTATTTT.

The chain carries TRBV7-9 and TRBJ1-1; D remains unclear. This CDR3 is built from 13 residues. V was clipped by 5 bases and J by 7 bases, with 14 bases between them. Germline V gives CDR1 SEHNR, CDR2 FQNEAQ (reference sequence). CDR3 loop: CASSRMSGGEAFF. The DNA for the CDR3 is TGTGCCAGCAGCCGAATGTCAGGAGGTGAAGCTTTCTTT.

The rearrangement uses TRBV9 and TRBJ2-2, with D possibly matching TRBD1 (6 bases). This CDR3 is 17 amino acids long. The germline V and J ends were trimmed by 3 bases and 3 bases, with 18 bases remaining between them. CDR1 SGDLS and CDR2 YYNGEE come from the germline V gene. The chain's CDR3 is CASSDPQGNPYTGELFF. The DNA of the CDR3 is TGTGCCAGCAGCGATCCACAGGGAAACCCGTACACCGGGGAGCTGTTTTTT.

V usage is TRBV30 and J usage is TRBJ2-5; 11 positions match TRBD2. V was clipped by 3 bases and J by 4 bases; unmatched bases: 10. The CDR3 is made up of 16 amino acids. Germline V gene sequence: CDR1 GTSNPN, CDR2 SVGIG (reference sequence). The CDR3 region has the DNA TGTGCCTGGAGCGGTAAAACTAGCGGGAGACGAGAGACCCAGTACTTC. This gives the protein CAWSGKTSGRRETQYF.

This clone has more than one count but fewer than ten. The rearrangement links TRBV5-4 to TRBJ2-2; 8 bases line up with TRBD2. CDR3 length equals 16 residues. The ends lost 4 bases at V and 4 bases at J; junction bases unmatched: 9. The germline CDR1 and CDR2 sequences are SGHNT and YYREEE (reference sequence). CDR3 nucleotides: TGTGCCAGCAGCGCTGGCCAGACTAGCGTCACCGGGGAGCTGTTTTTT. Translated: CASSAGQTSVTGELFF.

V gene TRBV28 combines with J gene TRBJ2-5, with 10 positions matching TRBD2. The V and J ends lost 5 bases and 4 bases, in that order; junction bases with no gene match: 13. Per the germline V gene, CDR1 is MDHEN and CDR2 is SYDVKM. The CDR3 sequence is 17 residues long. CDR3 residues: CASSPSRASGGRETQYF. Written as DNA, the CDR3 is TGTGCCAGCAGTCCCTCCCGGGCTAGCGGGGGTCGAGAGACCCAGTACTTC.

In nucleotides, the CDR3 is TGTGCCAGCACACGCGGAGGCGGGGAGACCCAGTACTTC. Residues: CASTRGGGETQYF. The chain couples TRBV6-5 to TRBJ2-5; TRBD2 is a possible D gene (5 bases). With 7 bases removed from V and 5 bases from J, the gap between germline ends came to 14 bases. CDR1 and CDR2 from the germline V gene are MNHEY and SVGAGI. The CDR3 has 13 residues.

The rearrangement links TRBV28 to TRBJ1-6; D remains unclear. The germline V and J ends were trimmed by 1 base and 0 bases, with 4 bases remaining between them. This CDR3 contains 15 residues. Looked up from germline, CDR1 is MDHEN and CDR2 is SYDVKM. CDR3 nucleotide sequence: TGTGCCAGCAGTTTATCCCACTCCTATAATTCACCCCTCCACTTT. Encoded protein: CASSLSHSYNSPLHF.

This rearrangement joins TRBV7-9 to TRBJ2-1; D ambiguous. From germline, CDR1 is SEHNR and CDR2 FQNEAQ (reference sequence). The V and J ends lost 3 bases and 9 bases respectively, with 9 bases between them. The CDR3 extends over 12 amino acids. The CDR3 loop reads CASSFRVGEQFF. CDR3 in DNA: TGTGCCAGCAGCTTCCGGGTTGGTGAGCAGTTCTTC.

This clone was seen just once. V is TRBV27 and J is TRBJ2-1; TRBD2 aligns across 10 bases. J lost 1 base, V lost 8 bases, and 2 bases had no gene match. The CDR3 is made up of 14 amino acids. Per the germline V gene, CDR1 is MNHEY and CDR2 is SMNVEV (reference sequence). The CDR3 coding sequence is TGTGCCAGCGCTAGCGGGGGATCCTACAATGAGCAGTTCTTC. It codes for CASASGGSYNEQFF.

The J gene is TRBJ2-1, the V gene TRBV3-1 (or the pseudogene TRBV3-2), with 9 nucleotides matching TRBD1. CDR1 is LGHDT, CDR2 YNNKEL, per germline (reference sequence). Losses at the gene ends were 2 bases for V and 4 bases for J; bases not matched to a gene: 6. This CDR3 is 16 amino acids long. The chain's CDR3 is CASSQTGTGSYNEQFF. DNA of the CDR3: TGTGCCAGCAGCCAAACCGGGACAGGGTCTTACAATGAGCAGTTCTTC.

This chain joins TRBV5-6 and TRBJ1-2; D uncertain. V lost 3 bases and J 0 bases, leaving 3 bases between the germline ends. Germline CDR1 reads SGHDT; CDR2 reads YYEEEE. This CDR3 has 12 residues. In DNA form, the CDR3 reads TGTGCCAGCAGCTCCACTAACTATGGCTACACCTTC. It encodes CASSSTNYGYTF.

J is TRBJ1-2 and V is TRBV6-5, with 9 bases matching TRBD1. Trimming removed 11 bases from V and 6 bases from J; junction bases left unmatched: 7. CDR1 is MNHEY, CDR2 SVGAGI, per germline. The CDR3 extends over 12 amino acids. The CDR3 nucleotides are TGTGCCGGCACAGGGGGCGCCGATGGCTACACCTTC. As protein: CAGTGGADGYTF.

J is TRBJ2-2 and V is TRBV27; 14 bases agree with TRBD2. Germline values: CDR1 MNHEY, CDR2 SMNVEV (reference sequence). Trimming at V came to 10 bases and at J to 5 bases, leaving 9 bases not matched to a gene. This CDR3 comprises 16 residues. CDR3 DNA sequence: TGTGCCACCAAGAAGGGACTAGCGGGAGTGACCGGGGAGCTGTTTTTT. Translated, it gives CATKKGLAGVTGELFF.